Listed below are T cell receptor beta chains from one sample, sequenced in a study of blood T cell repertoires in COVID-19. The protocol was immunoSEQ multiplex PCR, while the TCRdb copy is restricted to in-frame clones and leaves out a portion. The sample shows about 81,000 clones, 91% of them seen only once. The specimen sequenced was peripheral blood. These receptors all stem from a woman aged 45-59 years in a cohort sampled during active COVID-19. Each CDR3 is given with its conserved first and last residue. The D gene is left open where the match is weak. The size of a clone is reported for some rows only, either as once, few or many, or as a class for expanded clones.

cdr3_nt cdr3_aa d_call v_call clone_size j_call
TGTGCCAGCAGCCACGTTGCCGGGGAGCAGTACTTC CASSHVAGEQYF - TRBV4-2 - TRBJ2-7
TGCGCCAGCAGCGCTAGCACGGAAAATGAGCAGTTCTTC CASSASTENEQFF - TRBV5-1 once TRBJ2-1
TGCGCCAGCAGCACGAACGCCGGGACAGGGAACACCGGGGAGCTGTTTTTT CASSTNAGTGNTGELFF TRBD1 TRBV5-1 - TRBJ2-2
TGTGCCAGCAGCTTAGGAGGACAAGCCTACAATGAGCAGTTCTTC CASSLGGQAYNEQFF - TRBV7-6 - TRBJ2-1
TGCAGTGTTGACAGGAATGAAAAACTGTTTTTT CSVDRNEKLFF - TRBV20-1 - TRBJ1-4
TGTGCCAGCAGCCTCTCGGGGACAGGGGTACCCCTCCACTTT CASSLSGTGVPLHF TRBD1 TRBV7-9 - TRBJ1-6
TGCAGCGTGGAGGAGGAGGAGGACTATGGCTACACCTTC CSVEEEEDYGYTF - TRBV29-1 few TRBJ1-2
TGTGCCAGCTCACCGGGACAGGGGGCCTACGAGCAGTACTTC CASSPGQGAYEQYF TRBD1 TRBV18 - TRBJ2-7
TGCGCCAGCAGCCCCGTATCAGGTCAGCCCCAGCATTTT CASSPVSGQPQHF - TRBV5-1 - TRBJ1-5
TGCGCCAGCAGTGCTGGCGGGACGGCGGGAGAGACCCAGTACTTC CASSAGGTAGETQYF - TRBV10-1 - TRBJ2-5
TGTGCCAGCAGTTTTCATGGCGGGAGGCCCGATGAGCAGTTCTTC CASSFHGGRPDEQFF TRBD2 TRBV28 - TRBJ2-1
TGTGCCAGTAGCGGACAGACACAAAACACCATATATTTT CASSGQTQNTIYF - TRBV19 - TRBJ1-3
TGCGCCAGCAGCTACCTAGCGGGAGGGGTATCAGAGACCCAGTACTTC CASSYLAGGVSETQYF TRBD2 TRBV5-1 - TRBJ2-5
TGTGCCAGCAGCCCAGGGACATTTTCACCCCTCCACTTT CASSPGTFSPLHF - TRBV7-9 few TRBJ1-6
TGTGCCAGCAGCCCGAGGGGCCGGACAGGGCACACTGGAAACACCATATATTTT CASSPRGRTGHTGNTIYF TRBD1 TRBV7-9 - TRBJ1-3
TGTGCCAGCAGGCCAAGCCTAGGAGGGCAAGAGACCCAGTACTTC CASRPSLGGQETQYF - TRBV11-3 - TRBJ2-5
TGTGCCAGTAGTACCCCGGGACAGGGGGTGGGCTATGGCTACACCTTC CASSTPGQGVGYGYTF TRBD1 TRBV19 - TRBJ1-2
TGTGCCAGCAGCAGGGGACTAGCGGGGTTCACAGATACGCAGTATTTT CASSRGLAGFTDTQYF TRBD2 TRBV6-6 - TRBJ2-3
TGTGCCAGCAGCGTAGGTAGCGGGGTTAACAATGAGCAGTTCTTC CASSVGSGVNNEQFF TRBD2 TRBV9 - TRBJ2-1
TGTGCCAGCAGCTTACCAGGACAACCGAAGGGTTACGAGCAGTACTTC CASSLPGQPKGYEQYF - TRBV11-2 - TRBJ2-7
TGCGCCAGCAGCTCACTCCTGGGACACAGCACCGGGGAGCTGTTTTTT CASSSLLGHSTGELFF - TRBV5-1 once TRBJ2-2
TGTGCCAGCAGCCGGGACAGGGGGATTTACGAGCAGTACTTC CASSRDRGIYEQYF TRBD1 TRBV5-4 - TRBJ2-7
TGTGCCAGCAGGGCGGACAGGGGATCATCTAAAGGATATGAAAAACTGTTTTTT CASRADRGSSKGYEKLFF TRBD1 TRBV27 - TRBJ1-4
TGTGCCTGGAATTTGGGACACCAGAACACTGAAGCTTTCTTT CAWNLGHQNTEAFF - TRBV30 - TRBJ1-1
TGTGCCAGCCACGGAGAATACAGGGAGAAACTGTTTTTT CASHGEYREKLFF - TRBV12-3/TRBV12-4 - TRBJ1-4
TGCGCCAGCAGAGGACTAGCGGGAGGAACGAACACCGGGGAGCTGTTTTTT CASRGLAGGTNTGELFF TRBD2 TRBV5-1 - TRBJ2-2
TGTGCCAGCAGCCCTCCCGGACTAGCGGGTACAGATACGCAGTATTTT CASSPPGLAGTDTQYF TRBD2 TRBV4-2 - TRBJ2-3
TGTGCCAGCAGTCCTAGAGACAGGGGTAACGAGCAGTACTTC CASSPRDRGNEQYF TRBD1 TRBV27 few TRBJ2-7
TGTGCTAGTGGTTTATTTTCGACTAGCGGTTACAATGAGCAGTTCTTC CASGLFSTSGYNEQFF TRBD2 TRBV12-5 once TRBJ2-1
TGTGCCAGCAGTTTAGCCAGGTTCTATGGCTACACCTTC CASSLARFYGYTF - TRBV28 - TRBJ1-2
TGTGCCAGCAGAGGCAGGGGGAGCACAGATACGCAGTATTTT CASRGRGSTDTQYF TRBD1 TRBV2 few TRBJ2-3
TGTGCCAGCAGCTTAGTCGGGGATCCCACAGATACGCAGTATTTT CASSLVGDPTDTQYF - TRBV7-9 - TRBJ2-3
TGTGCCAGCAGCCTAGGGCTGACAGGGAGTATGAACACTGAAGCTTTCTTT CASSLGLTGSMNTEAFF TRBD1 TRBV7-9 few TRBJ1-1
TGTGCCAGTAGTTCGGCGGACAGGGGGTACAATTCACCCCTCCACTTT CASSSADRGYNSPLHF TRBD1 TRBV19 - TRBJ1-6
TGTGCCAGCAGCCAAGGTATCGGAGATACGCAGTATTTT CASSQGIGDTQYF - TRBV3-1/TRBV3-2 - TRBJ2-3
TGCGCCAGCAGCCCGAACGAGTGGGGGGTGTACAATGAGCAGTTCTTC CASSPNEWGVYNEQFF - TRBV4-1 - TRBJ2-1
TGTGCCAGCTCACCAAGGACTAGCGGGTCCACCGGGGAGCTGTTTTTT CASSPRTSGSTGELFF TRBD2 TRBV18 - TRBJ2-2
TGCGCCAGCAGTCAAAGACAGGGGAAGGTGAGGCCCCAGCATTTT CASSQRQGKVRPQHF TRBD1 TRBV23-1 - TRBJ1-5
TGTGCCAGCAGCCAAGATAACAGCCGGATTACGAACACCGGGGAGCTGTTTTTT CASSQDNSRITNTGELFF - TRBV4-2 - TRBJ2-2
TGTGCCATCAGTGAGTCGGGGGGGTCAGCGGGACAGCCCCAGCATTTT CAISESGGSAGQPQHF - TRBV10-3 - TRBJ1-5
TGCAGCGTGATACAGGGGGAAGGAACTGAAGCTTTCTTT CSVIQGEGTEAFF TRBD1 TRBV29-1 - TRBJ1-1